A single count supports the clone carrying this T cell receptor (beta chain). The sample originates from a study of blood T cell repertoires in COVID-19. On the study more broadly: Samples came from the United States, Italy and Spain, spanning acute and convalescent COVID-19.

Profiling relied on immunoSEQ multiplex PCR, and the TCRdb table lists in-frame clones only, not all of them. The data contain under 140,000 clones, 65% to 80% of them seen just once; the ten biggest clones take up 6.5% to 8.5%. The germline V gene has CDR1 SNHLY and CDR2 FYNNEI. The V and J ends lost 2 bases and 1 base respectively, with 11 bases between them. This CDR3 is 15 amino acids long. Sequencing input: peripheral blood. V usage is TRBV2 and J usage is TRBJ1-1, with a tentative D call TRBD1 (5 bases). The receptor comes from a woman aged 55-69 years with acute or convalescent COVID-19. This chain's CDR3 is CASSEQARGNTEAFF. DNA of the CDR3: TGTGCCAGCAGTGAACAAGCTAGGGGGAACACTGAAGCTTTCTTT.